A selection of T cell receptor beta chains follows, all from one sample in a study of human T cells and chemical hapten exposure. MiXCR, run by TCRdb on the RACE reads, gives a single entry per CDR3 protein. The data contain around 65,000 distinct CDR3 sequences, approximately 6.2% of them singletons. Sequencing used whole blood. These receptors were taken from a female donor in good health. Some clones in this sample may be carry-over from other donors' samples. The CDR3 runs from the conserved cysteine through the conserved F or W. A D gene is named only where the DNA matches it firmly. Clone size is stated in some rows and not others, as once, few, many or a class when expanded.

clone_size: many; d_call: NA; j_call: TRBJ2-3; v_call: TRBV24-1; cdr3_nt: TGTGCCACCAGTGGGCCGTTCACAGATACGCAGTATTTT; cdr3_aa: CATSGPFTDTQYF
clone_size: many; d_call: NA; j_call: TRBJ2-1; v_call: TRBV27; cdr3_nt: TGTGCCAGCAGTTTATTTTTCCCGTTCGGGGACGAGGGGTTCTTC; cdr3_aa: CASSLFFPFGDEGFF
clone_size: many; d_call: NA; j_call: TRBJ2-7; v_call: TRBV10-1; cdr3_nt: TGCGCCAGCAGTGATTCCGTCGAGCAGTACTTC; cdr3_aa: CASSDSVEQYF
clone_size: few; d_call: NA; j_call: TRBJ2-7; v_call: TRBV15; cdr3_nt: TGTGCCACCAGCAGAGATACGGCGGACGAGCAGTACTTC; cdr3_aa: CATSRDTADEQYF
clone_size: many; d_call: TRBD1; j_call: TRBJ1-5; v_call: TRBV29-1; cdr3_nt: TGCAGCGTGGGGACAGGGGGCAATCAGCCCCAGCATTTT; cdr3_aa: CSVGTGGNQPQHF
clone_size: NA; d_call: TRBD1; j_call: TRBJ1-4; v_call: TRBV12-3/TRBV12-4; cdr3_nt: TGTGCCAGCAGGGGACAGGGTCGTGGAAAACTGTTTTTT; cdr3_aa: CASRGQGRGKLFF
clone_size: many; d_call: NA; j_call: TRBJ2-4; v_call: TRBV28; cdr3_nt: TGTGCCAGCAGTTCTAATGGAGAGACCAAAAACATTCAGTACTTC; cdr3_aa: CASSSNGETKNIQYF
clone_size: many; d_call: TRBD2; j_call: TRBJ2-5; v_call: TRBV6-2/TRBV6-3; cdr3_nt: TGTGCCAGCAGGACGCAGGTTGACGGGAGGGAGGTGACCCAGTACTTC; cdr3_aa: CASRTQVDGREVTQYF
clone_size: few; d_call: NA; j_call: TRBJ2-4; v_call: TRBV7-2; cdr3_nt: TGTGCCAGCAGCTTAGAATTCGGACAGACGAAATCAGCCAAAAACATTCAGTACTTC; cdr3_aa: CASSLEFGQTKSAKNIQYF
clone_size: many; d_call: NA; j_call: TRBJ2-7; v_call: TRBV12-3/TRBV12-4; cdr3_nt: TGTGCCAGCAGTACTAGCAGAAACGAGCAGTACTTC; cdr3_aa: CASSTSRNEQYF
clone_size: NA; d_call: NA; j_call: TRBJ2-7; v_call: TRBV7-2; cdr3_nt: TGTGCCAGCAGCTTAGGGGGGGTAGCCTACGAGCAGTACTTC; cdr3_aa: CASSLGGVAYEQYF
clone_size: few; d_call: NA; j_call: TRBJ1-1; v_call: TRBV19; cdr3_nt: TGTGCCAGTAGTGGGAGGACTGAAGCTTTCTTT; cdr3_aa: CASSGRTEAFF
clone_size: many; d_call: NA; j_call: TRBJ2-1; v_call: TRBV29-1; cdr3_nt: TGCAGCGTTGCGGACAATGAGCAGTTCTTC; cdr3_aa: CSVADNEQFF
clone_size: NA; d_call: NA; j_call: TRBJ2-7; v_call: TRBV6-2/TRBV6-3; cdr3_nt: TGTGCCAGCTCAGTAATGGCAAACTACGAGCAGTACTTC; cdr3_aa: CASSVMANYEQYF
clone_size: many; d_call: NA; j_call: TRBJ1-2; v_call: TRBV3-1; cdr3_nt: TGTGCCAGCAGACAGGACGGTGGCCATGGCTACACCTTC; cdr3_aa: CASRQDGGHGYTF
clone_size: NA; d_call: TRBD1; j_call: TRBJ2-3; v_call: TRBV11-2; cdr3_nt: TGTGCCAGCAGCTTAATCGGACAGGAGACAGATACGCAGTATTTT; cdr3_aa: CASSLIGQETDTQYF